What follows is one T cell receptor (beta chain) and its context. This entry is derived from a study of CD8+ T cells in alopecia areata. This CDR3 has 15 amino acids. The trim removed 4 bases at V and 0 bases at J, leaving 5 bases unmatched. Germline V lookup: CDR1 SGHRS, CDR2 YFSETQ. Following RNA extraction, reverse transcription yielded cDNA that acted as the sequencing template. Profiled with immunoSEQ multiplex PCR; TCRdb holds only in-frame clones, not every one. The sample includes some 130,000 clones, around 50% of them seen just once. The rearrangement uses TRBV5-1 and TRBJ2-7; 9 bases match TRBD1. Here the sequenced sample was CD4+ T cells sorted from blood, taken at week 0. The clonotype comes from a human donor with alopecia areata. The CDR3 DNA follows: TGCGCCAGCAGCCATGGGACAGGGAACTCCTACGAGCAGTACTTC. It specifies CASSHGTGNSYEQYF.